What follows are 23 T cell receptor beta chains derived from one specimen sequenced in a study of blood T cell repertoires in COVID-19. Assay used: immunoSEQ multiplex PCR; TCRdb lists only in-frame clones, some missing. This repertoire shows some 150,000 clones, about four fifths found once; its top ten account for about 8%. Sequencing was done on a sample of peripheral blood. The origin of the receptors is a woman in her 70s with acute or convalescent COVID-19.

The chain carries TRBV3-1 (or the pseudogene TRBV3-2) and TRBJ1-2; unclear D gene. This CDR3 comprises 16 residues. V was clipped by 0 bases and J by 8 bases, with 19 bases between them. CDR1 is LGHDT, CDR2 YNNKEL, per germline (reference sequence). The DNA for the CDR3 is TGTGCCAGCAGCCAAGAGGGAGGATCTATACGGGAGGGCTACACCTTC. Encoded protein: CASSQEGGSIREGYTF.

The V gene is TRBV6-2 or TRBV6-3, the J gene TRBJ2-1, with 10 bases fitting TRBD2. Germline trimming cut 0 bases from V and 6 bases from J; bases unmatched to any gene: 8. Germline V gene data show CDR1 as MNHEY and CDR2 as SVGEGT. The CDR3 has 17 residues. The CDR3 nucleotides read TGTGCCAGCAGTTACTCGGGTAGCGGGGGGCCGCGCAATGAGCAGTTCTTC. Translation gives CASSYSGSGGPRNEQFF.

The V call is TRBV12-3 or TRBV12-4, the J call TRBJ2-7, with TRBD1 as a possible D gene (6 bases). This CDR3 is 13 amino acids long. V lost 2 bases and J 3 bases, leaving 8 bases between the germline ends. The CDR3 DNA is TGTGCCAGCAGTTTAACAGGGTTCTACGAGCAGTACTTC. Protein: CASSLTGFYEQYF.

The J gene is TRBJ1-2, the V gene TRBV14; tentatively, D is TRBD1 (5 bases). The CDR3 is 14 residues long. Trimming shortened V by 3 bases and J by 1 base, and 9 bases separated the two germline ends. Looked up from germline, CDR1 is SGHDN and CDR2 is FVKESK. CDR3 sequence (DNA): TGTGCCAGCAGCCAGGACAACTTTAACTATGGCTACACCTTC. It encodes CASSQDNFNYGYTF.

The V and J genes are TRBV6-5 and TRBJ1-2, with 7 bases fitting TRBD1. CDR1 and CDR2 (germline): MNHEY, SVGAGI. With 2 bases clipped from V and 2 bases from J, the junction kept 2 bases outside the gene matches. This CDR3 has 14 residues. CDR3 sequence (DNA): TGTGCCAGCAGTTACAGGGGGCCGAACTATGGCTACACCTTC. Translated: CASSYRGPNYGYTF.

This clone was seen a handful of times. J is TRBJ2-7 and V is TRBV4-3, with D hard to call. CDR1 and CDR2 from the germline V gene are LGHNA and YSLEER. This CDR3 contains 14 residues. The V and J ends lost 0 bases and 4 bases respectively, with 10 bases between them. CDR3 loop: CASSQDGTAYEQYF. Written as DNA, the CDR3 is TGCGCCAGCAGCCAAGATGGAACAGCTTACGAGCAGTACTTC.

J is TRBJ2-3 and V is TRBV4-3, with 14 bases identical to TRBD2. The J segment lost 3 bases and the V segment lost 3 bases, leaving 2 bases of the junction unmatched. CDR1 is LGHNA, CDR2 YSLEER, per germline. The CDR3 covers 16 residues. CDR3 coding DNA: TGCGCCAGCAGCCAGGGACTAGCGGGGGTGACAGATACGCAGTATTTT. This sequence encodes CASSQGLAGVTDTQYF.

The CDR3 DNA reads as TGTGCCAGCAGGGAAGGAGGACGGGAAAAACTGTTTTTT. This sequence encodes CASREGGREKLFF. The chain carries TRBV28 and TRBJ1-4, with D unclear. Trimming took 6 bases from V and 8 from J, leaving 13 bases between them. Germline V lookup: CDR1 MDHEN, CDR2 SYDVKM. The CDR3 totals 13 residues.

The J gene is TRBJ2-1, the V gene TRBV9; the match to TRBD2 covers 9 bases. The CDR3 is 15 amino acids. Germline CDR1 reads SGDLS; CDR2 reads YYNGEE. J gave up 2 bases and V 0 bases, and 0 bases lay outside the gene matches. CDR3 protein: CASSVGGGAYNEQFF. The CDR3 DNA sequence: TGTGCCAGCAGCGTAGGCGGGGGGGCCTACAATGAGCAGTTCTTC.

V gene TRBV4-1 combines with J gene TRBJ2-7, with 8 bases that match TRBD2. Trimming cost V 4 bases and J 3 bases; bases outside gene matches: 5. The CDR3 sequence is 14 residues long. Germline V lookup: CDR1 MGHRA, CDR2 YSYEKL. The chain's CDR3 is CASSLAGGNYEQYF. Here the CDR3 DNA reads TGCGCCAGCAGCCTCGCGGGAGGTAACTACGAGCAGTACTTC.

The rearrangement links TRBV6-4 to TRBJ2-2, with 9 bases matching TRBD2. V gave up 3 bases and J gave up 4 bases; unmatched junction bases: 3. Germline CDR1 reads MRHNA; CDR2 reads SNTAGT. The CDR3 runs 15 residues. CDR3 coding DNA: TGTGCCAGCAGTGAGCTAGCGGGAAGCACCGGGGAGCTGTTTTTT. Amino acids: CASSELAGSTGELFF.

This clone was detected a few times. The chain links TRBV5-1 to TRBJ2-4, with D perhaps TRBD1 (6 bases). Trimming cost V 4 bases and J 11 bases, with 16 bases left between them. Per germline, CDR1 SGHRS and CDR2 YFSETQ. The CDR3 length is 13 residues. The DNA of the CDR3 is TGCGCCAGCAGCGTCAACGGACAGCTAGTTCAGTACTTC. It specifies CASSVNGQLVQYF.

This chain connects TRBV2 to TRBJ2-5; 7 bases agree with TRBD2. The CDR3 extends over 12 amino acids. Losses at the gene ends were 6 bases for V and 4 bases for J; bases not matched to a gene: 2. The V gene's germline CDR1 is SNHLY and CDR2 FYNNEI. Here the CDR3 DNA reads TGTGCCAGCAGGGCGGGAGCAGAGACCCAGTACTTC. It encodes CASRAGAETQYF.

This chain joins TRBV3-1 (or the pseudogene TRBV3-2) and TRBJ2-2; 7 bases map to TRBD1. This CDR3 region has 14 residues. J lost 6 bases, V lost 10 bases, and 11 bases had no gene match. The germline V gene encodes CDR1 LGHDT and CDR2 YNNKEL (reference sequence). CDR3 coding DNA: TGTGCCACCAAACAGGGGCTCAAGGCCGGGGAGCTGTTTTTT. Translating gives CATKQGLKAGELFF.

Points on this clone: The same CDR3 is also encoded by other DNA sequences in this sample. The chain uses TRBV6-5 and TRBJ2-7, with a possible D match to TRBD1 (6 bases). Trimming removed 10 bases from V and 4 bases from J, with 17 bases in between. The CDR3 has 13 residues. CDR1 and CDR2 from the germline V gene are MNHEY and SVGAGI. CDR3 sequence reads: CATSTGTDYEQYF. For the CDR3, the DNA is TGTGCCACATCAACAGGGACGGATTACGAGCAGTACTTC.

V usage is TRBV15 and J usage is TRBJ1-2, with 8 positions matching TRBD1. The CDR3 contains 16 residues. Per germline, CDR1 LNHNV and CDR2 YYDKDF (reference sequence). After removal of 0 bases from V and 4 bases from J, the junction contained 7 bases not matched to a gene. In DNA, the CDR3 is TGTGCCACCAGCAGAGATGGGGGACAGGTTTCCTATGGCTACACCTTC. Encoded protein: CATSRDGGQVSYGYTF.

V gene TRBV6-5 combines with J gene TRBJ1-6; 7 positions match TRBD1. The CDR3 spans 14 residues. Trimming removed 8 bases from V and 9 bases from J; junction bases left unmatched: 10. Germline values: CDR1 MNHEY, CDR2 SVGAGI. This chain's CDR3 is CASHDRARGSPLHF. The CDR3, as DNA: TGTGCCAGCCACGACAGGGCTCGGGGTTCACCCCTCCACTTT.

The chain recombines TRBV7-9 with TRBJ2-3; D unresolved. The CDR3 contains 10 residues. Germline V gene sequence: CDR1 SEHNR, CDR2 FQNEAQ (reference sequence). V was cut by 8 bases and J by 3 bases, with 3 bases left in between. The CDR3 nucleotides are TGTGCCAGCGCGACAGATACGCAGTATTTT. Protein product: CASATDTQYF.

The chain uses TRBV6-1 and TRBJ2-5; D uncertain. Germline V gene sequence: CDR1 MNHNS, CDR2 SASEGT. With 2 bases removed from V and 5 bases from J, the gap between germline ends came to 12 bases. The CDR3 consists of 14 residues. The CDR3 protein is CASSETLPRETQYF. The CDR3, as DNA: TGTGCCAGCAGTGAAACACTACCTCGGGAGACCCAGTACTTC.

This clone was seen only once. The CDR3 protein is CASRQTGADEQYF. In nucleotides, the CDR3 is TGTGCCAGCAGGCAGACAGGGGCTGACGAGCAGTACTTC. J is TRBJ2-7 and V is TRBV28; TRBD1 aligns across 8 bases. Germline V gives CDR1 MDHEN, CDR2 SYDVKM. J gave up 5 bases and V 6 bases, and 6 bases lay outside the gene matches. This CDR3 comprises 13 residues.

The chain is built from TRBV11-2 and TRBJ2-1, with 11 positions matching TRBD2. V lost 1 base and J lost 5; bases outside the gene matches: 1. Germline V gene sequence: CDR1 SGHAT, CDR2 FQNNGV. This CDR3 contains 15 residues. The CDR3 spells CASSLVAGGNNEQFF. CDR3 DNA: TGTGCCAGCAGCTTAGTAGCGGGAGGGAACAATGAGCAGTTCTTC.

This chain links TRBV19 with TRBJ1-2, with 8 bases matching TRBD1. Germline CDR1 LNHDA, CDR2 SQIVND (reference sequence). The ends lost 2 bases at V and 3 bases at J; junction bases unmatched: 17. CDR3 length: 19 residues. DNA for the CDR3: TGTGCCAGTAGTATAACCCACCTTACGGACAGGGTGATCGACTATGGCTACACCTTC. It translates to CASSITHLTDRVIDYGYTF.

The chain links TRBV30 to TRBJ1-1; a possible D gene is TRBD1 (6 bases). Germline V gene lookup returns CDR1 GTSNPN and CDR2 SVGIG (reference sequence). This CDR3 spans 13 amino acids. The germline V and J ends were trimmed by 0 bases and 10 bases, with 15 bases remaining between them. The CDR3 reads CAWSVGRAGAAFF. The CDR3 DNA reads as TGTGCCTGGAGTGTGGGACGGGCAGGGGCAGCTTTCTTT.